This is a list of T cell receptor beta chains from one sample in a study of T cell responses to AZD1222 COVID-19 vaccine. Only in-frame clones appear in the TCRdb table, and some are missing; sequencing was by immunoSEQ multiplex PCR. The sample includes about 52,000 clones, about 87% of them seen just once. This specimen consisted of peripheral blood, obtained 28 days after the second AZD1222 dose. Receptor source: an adult who received the AZD1222 COVID-19 vaccine. The CDR3 runs from the conserved cysteine through the conserved F or W. D genes are given only for firm matches. Expanded clones get a size class; other rows say once, few or many, or leave the size out.

DNA | CDR3 | J | D | V | size
TGCAGCGTTGAAGGTCCGAGGGGCCCGAGGGTAGATACGCAGTATTTT | CSVEGPRGPRVDTQYF | TRBJ2-3 | NA | TRBV29-1 | NA
TGCAGTGCTGGGACAGGAGAGACCCAGTACTTC | CSAGTGETQYF | TRBJ2-5 | TRBD1 | TRBV20-1 | few
TGTGCCAGCAGCCGAGTCGAAGGCTCACCCCTCCACTTT | CASSRVEGSPLHF | TRBJ1-6 | NA | TRBV3-1/TRBV3-2 | NA
TGTGCCAGCAGCGTGGCATCGGCCTCCTACGAGCAGTACTTC | CASSVASASYEQYF | TRBJ2-7 | NA | TRBV9 | NA
TGCAGTGCTAGTTTTGGGGGTAGTGAAAAACTGTTTTTT | CSASFGGSEKLFF | TRBJ1-4 | NA | TRBV20-1 | NA
TGTGCCAGCAGCTGGAGGGGGCGGATGAACACTGAAGCTTTCTTT | CASSWRGRMNTEAFF | TRBJ1-1 | TRBD1 | TRBV5-4 | NA
TGTGCCAGCAGGAGACTAGCGGGAGTCCGCAATGAGCAGTTCTTC | CASRRLAGVRNEQFF | TRBJ2-1 | TRBD2 | TRBV2 | NA
TGCAGCGTTGGGGGGGGAACCACTGAAGCTTTCTTT | CSVGGGTTEAFF | TRBJ1-1 | NA | TRBV29-1 | NA
TGTGCCATCAGTGAATTCGGGGTGGGAGAGACCCAGTACTTC | CAISEFGVGETQYF | TRBJ2-5 | NA | TRBV10-3 | NA
TGTGCCAGCAGCCCAGGGACTCCCCAAGAGACCCAGTACTTC | CASSPGTPQETQYF | TRBJ2-5 | NA | TRBV11-2 | NA
TGTGCCTCCATTCGACGCCATGGGGGTGTGGGGGAAAAACTGTTTTTT | CASIRRHGGVGEKLFF | TRBJ1-4 | NA | TRBV19 | few
TGTGCCAGCAGCCCCAGGGGAGGTTACGAGCAGTACTTC | CASSPRGGYEQYF | TRBJ2-7 | NA | TRBV5-5 | NA
TGTGCTAGCAGCCCCAGACAGGCCACCGGGGAGCTGTTTTTT | CASSPRQATGELFF | TRBJ2-2 | NA | TRBV7-7 | NA
TGCGCCAGCAGCTATGGGCGACCGGGGGCCACCGGGGAGCTGTTTTTT | CASSYGRPGATGELFF | TRBJ2-2 | NA | TRBV5-1 | NA
TGTGCCAGCAGTTTGAACTCGCCCGACGAGCAGTACTTC | CASSLNSPDEQYF | TRBJ2-7 | NA | TRBV28 | NA
TGTGCCAGCAGCTTAGCGCTGGTAGGGAACACTGAAGCTTTCTTT | CASSLALVGNTEAFF | TRBJ1-1 | NA | TRBV7-2 | NA
TGTGCCAGCAGTCCCAGAGGGAGGGGGCAAGGCGGGGAGCTGTTTTTT | CASSPRGRGQGGELFF | TRBJ2-2 | NA | TRBV28 | NA
TGTGCCACCAGCACCCGACAGGGGGCGCGAGCTTTCTTT | CATSTRQGARAFF | TRBJ1-1 | TRBD1 | TRBV15 | NA
TGTGCCTGGAGTGAAACTAGAGCTCAGTTCTTC | CAWSETRAQFF | TRBJ2-1 | NA | TRBV30 | NA
TGTGCCAGCAGCGCCGGTGGAAACTATGGCTACACCTTC | CASSAGGNYGYTF | TRBJ1-2 | NA | TRBV7-9 | NA
TGCGCCAGCAGCTTAGATCCGGGACTACCCTACGAGCAGTACTTC | CASSLDPGLPYEQYF | TRBJ2-7 | TRBD2 | TRBV5-1 | NA
TGTGCCAGCAGCCAAGTGGATAGCAATCAGCCCCAGCATTTT | CASSQVDSNQPQHF | TRBJ1-5 | NA | TRBV4-2 | NA
TGTGCCAGCAGCCTTGGACAGGGGGTAGGCGGCTACACCTTC | CASSLGQGVGGYTF | TRBJ1-2 | TRBD1 | TRBV4-2 | once